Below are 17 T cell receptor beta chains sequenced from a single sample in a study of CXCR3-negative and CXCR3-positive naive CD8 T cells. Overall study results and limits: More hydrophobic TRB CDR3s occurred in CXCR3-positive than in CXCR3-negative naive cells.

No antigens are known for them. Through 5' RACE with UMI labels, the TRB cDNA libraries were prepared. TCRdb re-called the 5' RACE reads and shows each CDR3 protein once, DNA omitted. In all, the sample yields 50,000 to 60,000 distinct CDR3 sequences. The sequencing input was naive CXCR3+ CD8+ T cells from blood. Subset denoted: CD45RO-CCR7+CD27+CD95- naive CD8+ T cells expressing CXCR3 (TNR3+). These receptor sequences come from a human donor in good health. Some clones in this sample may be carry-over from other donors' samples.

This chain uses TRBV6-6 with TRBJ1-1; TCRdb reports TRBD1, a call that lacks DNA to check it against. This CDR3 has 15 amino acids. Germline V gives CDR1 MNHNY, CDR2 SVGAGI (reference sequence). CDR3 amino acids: CASSTKTGGNTEAFF.

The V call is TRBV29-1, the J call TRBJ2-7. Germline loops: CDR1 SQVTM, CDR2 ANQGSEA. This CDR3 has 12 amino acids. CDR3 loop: CSAGDNSYEQYF.

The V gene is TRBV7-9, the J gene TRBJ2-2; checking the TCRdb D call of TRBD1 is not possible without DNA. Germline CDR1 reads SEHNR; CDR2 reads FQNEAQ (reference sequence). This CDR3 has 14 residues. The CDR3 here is CASSDRADVGELFF.

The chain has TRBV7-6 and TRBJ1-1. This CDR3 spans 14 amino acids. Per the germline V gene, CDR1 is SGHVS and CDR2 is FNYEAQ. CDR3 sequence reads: CASSLARANTEAFF.

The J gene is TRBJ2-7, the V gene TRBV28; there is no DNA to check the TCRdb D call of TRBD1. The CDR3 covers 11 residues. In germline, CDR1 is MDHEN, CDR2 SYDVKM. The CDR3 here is CASTEGDEQYF.

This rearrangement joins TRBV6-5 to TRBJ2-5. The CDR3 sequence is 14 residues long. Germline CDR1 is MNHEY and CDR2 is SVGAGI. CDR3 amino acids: CASSYSDTKETQYF.

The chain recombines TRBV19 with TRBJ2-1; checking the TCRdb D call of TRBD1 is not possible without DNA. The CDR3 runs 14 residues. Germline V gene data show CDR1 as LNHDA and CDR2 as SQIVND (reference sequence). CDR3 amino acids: CASSYSGTYNEQFF.

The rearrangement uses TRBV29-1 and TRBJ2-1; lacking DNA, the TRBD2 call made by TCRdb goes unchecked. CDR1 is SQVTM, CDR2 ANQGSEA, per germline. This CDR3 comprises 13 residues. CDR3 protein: CSALGGSYNEQFF.

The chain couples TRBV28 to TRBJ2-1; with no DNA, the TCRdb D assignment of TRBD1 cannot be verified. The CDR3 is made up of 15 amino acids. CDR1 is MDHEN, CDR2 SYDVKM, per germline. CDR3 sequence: CASSWDREVMNEQFF.

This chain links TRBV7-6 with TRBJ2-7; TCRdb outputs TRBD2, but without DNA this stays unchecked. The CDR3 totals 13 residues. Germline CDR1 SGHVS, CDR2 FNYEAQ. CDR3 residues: CASSPALGDEQYF.

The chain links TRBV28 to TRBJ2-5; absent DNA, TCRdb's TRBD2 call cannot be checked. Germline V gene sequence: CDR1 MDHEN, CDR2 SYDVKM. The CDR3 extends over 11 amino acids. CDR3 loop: CASRGGETQYF.

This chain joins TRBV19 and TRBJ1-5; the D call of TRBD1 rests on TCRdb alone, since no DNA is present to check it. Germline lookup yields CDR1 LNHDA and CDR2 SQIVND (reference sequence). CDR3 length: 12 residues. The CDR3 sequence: CASDSYNQPQHF.

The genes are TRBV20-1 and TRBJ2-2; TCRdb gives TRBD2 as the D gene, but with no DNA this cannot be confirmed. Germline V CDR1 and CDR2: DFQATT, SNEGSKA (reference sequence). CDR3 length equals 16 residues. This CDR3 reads CSARDLAGGETGELFF.

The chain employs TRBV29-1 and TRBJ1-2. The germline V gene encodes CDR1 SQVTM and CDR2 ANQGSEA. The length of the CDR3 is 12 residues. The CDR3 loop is CSVEGADYGYTF.

CDR3 protein: CATSREGTSGSSTDTQYF. J is TRBJ2-3 and V is TRBV15; TCRdb's D call of TRBD2 is untestable without DNA. Germline CDR1 reads LNHNV; CDR2 reads YYDKDF (reference sequence). This CDR3 has 18 residues.

CDR3 sequence reads: CASSFPQQGSGSFEQFF. V and J are TRBV7-9 and TRBJ2-1; the D gene TCRdb calls, TRBD1, cannot be checked with no DNA. The CDR3 covers 17 residues. CDR1 and CDR2 from the germline V gene are SEHNR and FQNEAQ (reference sequence).

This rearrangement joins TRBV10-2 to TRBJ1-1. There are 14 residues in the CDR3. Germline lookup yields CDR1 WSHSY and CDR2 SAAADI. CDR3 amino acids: CASSESRENTEAFF.